This T cell receptor beta chain came from a study of regulatory T cells in long-lasting Graves disease. Libraries of TCR beta came from iRepertoire HTBI primers plus Arm-PCR of CDR3 regions. TCRdb processed the multiplex PCR reads anew with MiXCR; each CDR3 protein has one entry. Of about 470,000 distinct CDR3 sequences listed, around a fifth are singletons. The CDR3 runs 14 residues. V was pared by 5 bases and J by 0 bases, with 8 bases between. The germline CDR1 and CDR2 sequences are SGHRS and YFSETQ. The time point is: persistent/refractory GD, antithyroid drugs over 5 years with positive TRAb. RNA extracted from PBMCs served as the sequencing template.

This clonotype was sampled from a female donor with Graves disease. The specimen was peripheral blood mononuclear cells (PBMCs), collected when the disease was refractory, from a patient treated with antithyroid drugs. This chain uses TRBV5-1 with TRBJ2-2; D remains unclear. CDR3 loop: CASRPDANTGELFF. The CDR3, as DNA: TGCGCCAGCAGACCGGATGCGAACACCGGGGAGCTGTTTTTT.